What follows are 7 T cell receptor beta chains derived from one specimen sequenced in a study of T cells after yellow fever vaccination. TCRdb reprocessed the 5' RACE reads with MiXCR, giving one entry per CDR3 protein. The table includes some 400,000 distinct CDR3 sequences, around 20% detected once. The sample was PBMCs, taken before the yellow fever booster vaccination. All receptors derive from a man in his late teens or twenties who received the YFV17D yellow fever vaccine.

In its sample, this clonotype was seen a few times. Its ends do not fully match the called genes, so a read error is possible. The chain carries TRBV7-2 and TRBJ2-5; D is ambiguous. Germline assignment: CDR1 SGHTA and CDR2 FQGNSA. The CDR3 extends over 13 amino acids. The CDR3 region is CASSIAYQETQYF. The CDR3 nucleotides are TGTGCCAGCAGCATAGCCTACCAAGAGACCCAGTACTTC.

This clonotype occurred a few times. The chain combines TRBV7-9 with TRBJ1-5, with TRBD1 matching 9 bases. With V trimmed by 1 base and J by 6 bases, 4 bases remained unmatched. Germline V gene sequence: CDR1 SEHNR, CDR2 FQNEAQ (reference sequence). The CDR3 length is 15 residues. CDR3 nucleotide sequence: TGTGCCAGCAGCTTAGTTGGGACAGGGAGTCAGCCCCAGCATTTT. Translating it yields CASSLVGTGSQPQHF.

The rearrangement joins TRBV3-1 to TRBJ2-7, with D possibly TRBD2 on 6 matching bases. Per the germline V gene, CDR1 is LGHDT and CDR2 is YNNKEL (reference sequence). The CDR3 spans 15 residues. V was clipped by 4 bases and J by 5 bases, with 18 bases between them. The CDR3 sequence: CASSPRSAGLNEQYF. Written as DNA, the CDR3 is TGTGCCAGCAGCCCCCGAAGTGCGGGGCTAAACGAGCAGTACTTC.

This clonotype came up a few times. The rearrangement uses TRBV7-9 and TRBJ2-2, with D tentatively TRBD1 (5 bases). Trimming took 5 bases from V and 0 from J, leaving 10 bases between them. The CDR3 sequence is 15 residues long. The germline V gene encodes CDR1 SEHNR and CDR2 FQNEAQ (reference sequence). CDR3 DNA sequence: TGTGCCAGCAGCAAGGGGTCCGCGAACACCGGGGAGCTGTTTTTT. Translation: CASSKGSANTGELFF.

This clonotype was counted between two and nine times. CDR3 nucleotides: TGTGCCAGCAGTGGACAGGGGGGATCCCGGAACACCATATATTTT. As protein: CASSGQGGSRNTIYF. The V call is TRBV12-3 or TRBV12-4, the J call TRBJ1-3; the match to TRBD1 covers 10 bases. This CDR3 is 15 amino acids long. After removal of 5 bases from V and 7 bases from J, the junction contained 8 bases not matched to a gene.

J is TRBJ2-4 and V is TRBV11-2, with no clear D. V gave up 5 bases and J gave up 3 bases, with 11 bases separating them. This CDR3 is 14 amino acids long. Per germline, CDR1 SGHAT and CDR2 FQNNGV. The CDR3 loop is CASSLVGDKNIQYF. The CDR3 nucleotides read TGTGCCAGCAGCCTAGTCGGAGACAAAAACATTCAGTACTTC.

Regarding this clonotype: No conserved phenylalanine or tryptophan is present at the end of the CDR3, so a read error is the likely explanation. CDR3 sequence reads: CASSPRPTTPGETQYL. The CDR3 DNA sequence: TGTGCCAGCAGCCCCCGACCGACTACCCCGGGGGAGACCCAGTACCTC. The V and J genes are TRBV7-6 and TRBJ2-5, with a tentative D call TRBD2 (5 bases). The CDR3 extends over 16 amino acids. V gave up 5 bases and J gave up 5 bases, with 21 bases separating them. Germline CDR1 and CDR2: SGHVS and FNYEAQ.